These 16 T cell receptor beta chains were sequenced from one sample in a study of cytomegalovirus exposure and HLA in healthy donors. 13 Jbeta primers and 60 Vbeta primers were used for the PCR. The repertoire was sequenced with immunoSEQ multiplex PCR; TCRdb's copy has only in-frame clones and lacks some. The sample comprises under 130,000 clones, 74% of which are singletons, and roughly 2.7% rests with the top ten. The sample consisted of PBMCs. These receptors all come from a man aged 50 or older in good health and CMV-seropositive.

The chain joins TRBV2 to TRBJ2-5; TRBD2 aligns across 11 bases. This CDR3 comprises 16 residues. V gave up 3 bases and J gave up 11 bases; unmatched junction bases: 14. Germline CDR1 reads SNHLY; CDR2 reads FYNNEI. The chain's CDR3 is CASSDFSGRALKEQYF. In DNA, the CDR3 is TGTGCCAGCAGTGACTTTAGCGGGAGGGCCTTAAAGGAGCAGTACTTC.

The genes are TRBV6-1 and TRBJ2-4, with 7 bases lining up with TRBD1. Germline assignment: CDR1 MNHNS and CDR2 SASEGT. The CDR3 has 14 residues. The V segment lost 4 bases and the J segment 3 bases; nucleotides outside the gene matches: 3. CDR3 residues: CASSGRQGKNIQYF. The DNA for the CDR3 is TGTGCCAGCAGTGGTCGACAGGGCAAAAACATTCAGTACTTC.

The rearrangement links TRBV27 to TRBJ2-7; D might be TRBD2 (6 bases). The CDR3 length is 14 residues. Deletions cut 5 bases from V and 2 bases from J, with 13 bases between. The V gene's germline CDR1 is MNHEY and CDR2 SMNVEV (reference sequence). The CDR3 DNA reads TGTGCCAGCAGTCGGAGAGGGACTCCCTACGAGCAGTACTTC. Protein: CASSRRGTPYEQYF.

The J gene is TRBJ2-7, the V gene TRBV19; 11 bases align to TRBD2. The CDR3 is 16 residues long. Unmatched junction bases numbered 11, after V lost 5 bases and J lost 5 bases. Germline V CDR1 and CDR2: LNHDA, SQIVND (reference sequence). The CDR3 DNA follows: TGTGCCAGTAGTCCCCTTAGCGGGGGGGCCTTCCACGAGCAGTACTTC. Residues: CASSPLSGGAFHEQYF. Full variable domain (missing parts from reference TRBV19 and TRBJ2-7): DGGITQSPKYLFRKEGQNVTLSCEQNLNHDAMYWYRQDPGQGLRLIYYSQIVNDFQKGDIAEGYSVSREKKESFPLTVTSAQKNPTAFYLCASSPLSGGAFHEQYFGPGTRLTVT.

On this clone: This sample also contains other DNA sequences that code for the same CDR3. The chain recombines TRBV4-2 with TRBJ2-2; 10 nucleotides agree with TRBD2. Germline assignment: CDR1 LGHNA and CDR2 YNFKEQ. The CDR3 is 16 amino acids. The V gene end was trimmed by 5 bases and the J gene end by 7 bases; junction bases not matched to a gene: 10. The CDR3: CASSSASGGGIGELFF. Written as DNA, the CDR3 is TGTGCCAGCAGCAGCGCTAGCGGGGGCGGGATCGGGGAGCTGTTTTTT.

V and J are TRBV7-2 and TRBJ2-7; D might be TRBD2 (5 bases). This CDR3 contains 14 residues. The ends were cut back, 1 base at V and 3 bases at J, with 10 bases in the middle. Looked up from germline, CDR1 is SGHTA and CDR2 is FQGNSA. The CDR3 region has the DNA TGTGCCAGCAGCTTAGGTGGGAGTTACTACGAGCAGTACTTC. Its translation: CASSLGGSYYEQYF.

In this sample, this clone turned up once. A junction end diverges from the germline sequence, so it may reflect a read error. The rearrangement links TRBV5-1 to TRBJ1-2, with 8 bases matching TRBD1. Germline CDR1 and CDR2: SGHRS and YFSETQ. The CDR3 contains 13 residues. The CDR3 sequence: CASSKGQGDGCTF. CDR3 coding DNA: TGCGCCAGCAGCAAAGGACAGGGTGATGGCTGCACCTTC.

This clone was seen more than once but under ten times. The V gene is TRBV6-1, the J gene TRBJ2-3, with D possibly being TRBD2 (6 bases). Germline-derived CDR1 and CDR2 are MNHNS and SASEGT. V was clipped by 4 bases and J by 1 base, with 12 bases between them. This CDR3 has 15 amino acids. The CDR3 sequence is CASSGRELGTDTQYF. The CDR3 bases are TGTGCCAGCAGTGGGAGGGAGTTGGGCACAGATACGCAGTATTTT.

About this clone: The junction departs from germline at one end; a sequencing error may be responsible. The chain combines TRBV9 with TRBJ2-6, with D perhaps matching TRBD1 (7 bases). The germline V gene has CDR1 SGDLS and CDR2 YYNGEE. The CDR3 spans 17 residues. CDR3 loop: CASSLGGGGSGANGLTF. The CDR3 bases are TGTGCCAGCAGCCTTGGTGGAGGGGGCTCTGGGGCCAACGGCCTGACTTTC.

Sample share makes this clone medium-sized. This sequence joins TRBV15 and TRBJ2-7, with 7 bases fitting TRBD1. There are 15 residues in the CDR3. Germline CDR1 is LNHNV and CDR2 is YYDKDF (reference sequence). The V gene end was trimmed by 1 base and the J gene end by 1 base; junction bases not matched to a gene: 4. CDR3 in DNA: TGTGCCACCAGCAGAGGGGACAGCCCGTCCTACGAGCAGTACTTC. It is translated as CATSRGDSPSYEQYF.

The chain joins TRBV7-6 to TRBJ2-1, with 12 bases that match TRBD2. Per germline, CDR1 SGHVS and CDR2 FNYEAQ. The CDR3 is 18 residues long. Trimming removed 3 bases from V and 0 bases from J; junction bases left unmatched: 6. The CDR3 region is CASSLLTSGGSSYNEQFF. The CDR3 nucleotides are TGTGCCAGCAGCTTGTTGACTAGCGGGGGAAGCTCCTACAATGAGCAGTTCTTC.

The chain links TRBV30 to TRBJ1-1; D unresolved. The length of the CDR3 is 16 residues. Looked up from germline, CDR1 is GTSNPN and CDR2 is SVGIG (reference sequence). Trimming shortened V by 0 bases and J by 0 bases, and 14 bases separated the two germline ends. The CDR3 DNA reads TGTGCCTGGAGTGTACGGGTCCTATGGATGAACACTGAAGCTTTCTTT. Encoded protein: CAWSVRVLWMNTEAFF.

This rearrangement joins TRBV10-2 to TRBJ2-3, with TRBD2 as a possible D gene (5 bases). CDR3 length equals 16 residues. Germline V CDR1 and CDR2: WSHSY, SAAADI. Trimming cost V 3 bases and J 0 bases, with 13 bases left between them. CDR3 amino acids: CASSENGRTSTDTQYF. Here the CDR3 DNA reads TGCGCCAGCAGTGAAAATGGACGGACTAGCACAGATACGCAGTATTTT.

The chain uses TRBV5-1 and TRBJ2-5; 11 bases are shared with TRBD1. The CDR3 is 15 residues long. Germline lookup yields CDR1 SGHRS and CDR2 YFSETQ. Trimming at V came to 4 bases and at J to 5 bases, leaving 7 bases not matched to a gene. CDR3 in DNA: TGCGCCAGCAGCCCCTGGACAGGGGGCCAGGAGACCCAGTACTTC. Translating gives CASSPWTGGQETQYF.

The CDR3 DNA reads as TGTGCCAGCAGTGAATTGGCTAGCGGGAGTTACGAGCAGTACTTC. Translated: CASSELASGSYEQYF. The chain has TRBV2 and TRBJ2-7; 10 positions agree with TRBD2. This CDR3 spans 15 amino acids. The junction had 5 bases not matched to a gene; V was cut back by 2 bases and J by 4 bases. Germline CDR1 is SNHLY and CDR2 is FYNNEI.

This clone was counted between two and nine times. The chain employs TRBV5-6 and TRBJ1-5; the match to TRBD1 covers 7 bases. There are 14 residues in the CDR3. CDR1 is SGHDT and CDR2 is YYEEEE in the germline V gene. V lost 0 bases and J lost 6; bases outside the gene matches: 3. The CDR3 sequence: CASSLDGTVQPQHF. DNA of the CDR3: TGTGCCAGCAGCTTGGACGGGACAGTTCAGCCCCAGCATTTT.